The rows below give T cell receptor beta chains drawn from one sample of a study of cytomegalovirus exposure and HLA in healthy donors. Assay: immunoSEQ multiplex PCR; the TCRdb copy retains only in-frame clones and omits some. The table has around 140,000 clones, approximately 80% seen once. The specimen was PBMCs. The receptors shown here come from a male donor in good health and CMV-seronegative. The CDR3 runs from the conserved cysteine through the conserved F or W. Each record gives: J gene, clone size, V gene, D gene, CDR3 DNA, CDR3 protein. The D gene is left open where the match is weak. Clone size appears in some rows only: once, few, many, or a class for an expanded clone.

TRBJ2-1 . TRBV7-2 . TGTGCCAGCAGCTTAGACCGGGGCTCCTACAATGAGCAGTTCTTC CASSLDRGSYNEQFF
TRBJ1-1 few TRBV6-1 . TGTGCCAGCAGAAAACAGGGATTGAACACTGAAGCTTTCTTT CASRKQGLNTEAFF
TRBJ2-7 . TRBV4-2 TRBD2 TGTGCCAGCAGCCATGTCAGCTCGGCGGGAGCCTCCTACGAGCAGTACTTC CASSHVSSAGASYEQYF
TRBJ2-5 . TRBV7-3 . TGTGCCAGCAGCTTAAATGGTGGACTATCTCAAGAGACCCAGTACTTC CASSLNGGLSQETQYF
TRBJ1-6 few TRBV2 . TGTGCCAGCAGACAGACCCCCTATAATTCACCCCTCCACTTT CASRQTPYNSPLHF
TRBJ2-7 . TRBV13 . TGTGCCAGCAGCTTAGCAAGCAGGGCCTACGAGCAGTACTTC CASSLASRAYEQYF
TRBJ2-1 . TRBV5-1 . TGCGCCACCGCCTGGACAGAATACAATGAGCAGTTCTTC CATAWTEYNEQFF
TRBJ2-7 . TRBV5-1 TRBD2 TGCGCCAGCAGCCAGGGACTAGCGGGAGGAGGGAGGGAGCAGTACTTC CASSQGLAGGGREQYF
TRBJ1-5 . TRBV4-1 . TGCGCCAGCAGCCAAGATGGGGCCCAGAGGCAGCCCCAGCATTTT CASSQDGAQRQPQHF
TRBJ2-1 . TRBV9 TRBD2 TGTGCCAGCAGCGTAGCTAGCGGAGTGAATGAGCAGTTCTTC CASSVASGVNEQFF
TRBJ2-2 . TRBV2 TRBD2 TGTGCCAGCGGGACTAGATGGACCGGGGAGCTGTTTTTT CASGTRWTGELFF
TRBJ2-2 . TRBV14 . TGTGCCAGCAGGCCCGGGTGGACCGGGGAGCTGTTTTTT CASRPGWTGELFF
TRBJ2-2 . TRBV7-7 TRBD1 TGTGCTAGCAGCCCAGGCCCGGGACAGGGGATCACCGGGGAGCTGTTTTTT CASSPGPGQGITGELFF
TRBJ2-1 . TRBV25-1 . TGTGCCAGCAGTGAATACCTTGAGCAGTTCTTC CASSEYLEQFF
TRBJ2-3 . TRBV11-2 TRBD2 TGTGCCAGCAGCTTACCGACTAGCGGTTCTAGCACAGATACGCAGTATTTT CASSLPTSGSSTDTQYF
TRBJ1-1 . TRBV6-1 . TGTGCCAGCAGTGGAAAACAGGGTAATACTGAAGCTTTCTTT CASSGKQGNTEAFF